This T cell receptor (beta chain) was obtained from a study of blood T cells in healthy people across ages (dated by TCRdb to between 2014 and 2017). About the study as a whole: In model experiments, template switching captured about one uniquely barcoded TCR beta cDNA molecule for every two T cells. To track age-related changes in TCR beta repertoire diversity, the study relied on deep sequencing normalized with unique cDNA molecular identifiers. Four age groups were formed from the donors: young (average roughly 15 years), middle-aged (approximately 39), aged (approximately 60) and long-lived (82). To avoid experimental bias, donors of different ages were randomly spread across the sequencing lanes. For two donors (one aged 18 to 29 and one aged 80 or older), the study analyzed two additional independent replicas of 1 million unique cDNA reads from the same blood draw. What the study reported, not specific to this receptor: Because profiling used bulk unsorted PBMCs, naive and antigen-experienced compartments could not be compared conclusively. Because donor CMV infection status was unknown, age-related changes in expanded clonotypes were potentially confounded. As age increased, observed TCR beta diversity per million T cells dropped in a roughly linear way, and a significant reduction was already evident by age about 40. Compared with the aged group, the long-lived group had more naive CD4+ T cells, fewer expanded clones and increased TCR diversity, a pattern suggesting age selection. There was a strong correlation between observed TCR beta diversity and the percentage of naive T cells measured by flow cytometry. Estimates of total diversity from one million sequenced T cells were regarded as lower bounds and underestimates.

The donors were a few dozen Caucasian individuals from Russia, aged 6 to 90 years, who were systemically healthy. Each donor gave about 9.7 milliliters of peripheral blood, drawn into EDTA-treated Vacutainer tubes. PBMCs were isolated by Ficoll-Paque density-gradient centrifugation, with at least 6.5 million obtained per sample. Trizol reagent was used to extract total RNA from the PBMCs, yielding at least 6 micrograms per sample. Naive CD45RAhigh/CD27high T cell percentages were measured by flow cytometry on a PBMC aliquot from every donor. Germline trimming amounts to 6 bases on V and 0 bases on J, with 2 as the count of junction bases outside the gene matches. From cysteine to phenylalanine, the CDR3 is 15 amino acids long. CDR3 DNA only is kept here, 45 bases in frame from base 1. This clonotype appeared a few times. The antigen this receptor binds is unknown. No quality values exist for individual bases; no much larger clone is one base distant.

Library preparation was by 5' RACE. The sample was run on an Illumina HiSeq 2500. The second PCR ran for about 7 to 11 cycles and used a J-beta primer mix along with a sample-barcoded 5' primer. A template-switch 5' adaptor carrying 12 random nucleotides introduced a unique molecular identifier onto each TCR beta cDNA molecule. At least 2.5 million CDR3-containing paired-end reads were obtained from each sample. All of the RNA was converted into first-strand cDNA using the Mint cDNA synthesis kit, with a TRBC-specific oligonucleotide serving as the primer. Following uracil-DNA glycosylase treatment, all cDNA underwent a first 18-cycle PCR with the universal primers M1SS and BC2_uni_R. In the source study's methods: For normalization, 1 million high-quality reads, each with a distinct molecular identifier, were randomly selected from each sample. Instead of being binned into consensus sequences, reads that shared molecular identifiers were thrown out. MiTCR, with a Q25 quality threshold and the strictest error-elimination algorithm, was used for CDR3 identification, clonotype clustering and error correction. A nonparametric unseen species model using Euler transformation provided a lower-bound estimate of total TCR beta diversity. The raw public reads went through TCRdb reprocessing: fastp at Q25, MiXCR clone calling, in-frame beta chains kept. Every entry covers one CDR3 protein and lists the most common genes and DNA from its rows. The V and J calls and clone size are TCRdb's, not the authors'. For this sample the table gives 1.5 million to 2 million distinct CDR3 sequences, of which over 25% were detected only once. The top ten clones comprise around 7.7% of the sample.

Sequencing was performed on blood. The receptor was isolated from a woman aged 25 to 39 in good health. The rearranged chain carries TRBV12-3 or TRBV12-4 and TRBJ1-5, with 10 bases in between that match TRBD1. The CDR3 amino acid sequence is: CASRGTGDSNQPQHF. The sequenced DNA is TGTGCCAGCAGGGGGACAGGGGATAGCAATCAGCCCCAGCATTTT.